What follows is one T cell receptor beta chain and its context. This receptor's antigen is unknown. Base qualities are not provided; no much larger clone lies one nucleotide away. This sample stems from a study of blood T cell repertoires in COVID-19 (TCRdb year 2020). About the full investigation: Samples from collaborators originated in the United States, Italy and Spain and spanned both the acute and convalescent phases of COVID-19. The material from the prospective study consisted of cDNA or gDNA derived from T cells, B-cell-depleted T cells, or PBMCs. Subjects who had been exposed to COVID-19, were actively infected with it, or had recovered from it provided the deeply sampled blood TCRbeta repertoires that made up the dataset. The repertoires were released in a freely available public database intended as a resource for research on the immune response to SARS-CoV-2. The samples were drawn from two sources: the first 160 participants of the ongoing ImmuneRACE study, and 950 to 1,500 subjects contributed by 6 global collaborators. The sample metadata nearly always contained a de-identified subject ID, COVID-19 status, age in years and sex. Where available, HLA class I and class II types were taken from metadata supplied by the sample provider and were not determined by assay-based typing.

Overall results and qualifications from the work: The quantity of clinical and demographic metadata differed by source and by participant and was supplied without curation.

TCRbeta CDR3 regions were amplified from genomic DNA by means of the immunoSEQ Assay, a bias-controlled multiplex PCR. Regarding the original processing steps: Nucleated cell counts per sample were estimated from amplification of reference gene primers within the assay. To quantify the absolute abundance of each unique TCRbeta CDR3 rearrangement, sequence reads were collapsed and filtered. For each sample, productive Simpson clonality was calculated by taking the square root of Simpson's diversity index across productive rearrangements. TCRdb re-hosts the immuneACCESS table, in-frame sequences only. Its copies lack some clones; in the studies checked, an unresolved V gene accounts for under half of them, and the cause for the rest is not known. Clone size and V and J calls were adopted from that table, with D and trimming inferred from the DNA. The sample table shows hundreds of thousands of clones, and 85% to 90% are seen once. The ten largest clones add up to under 6.5% of the sample.

One collaborating source in Seattle enrolled patients while the patients were actively infected and followed the patients over time throughout the course of disease. Collaborating institutions collected whole blood in K2EDTA tubes following their own protocols. Collaborator samples were shipped for TCRbeta analysis as frozen whole blood, isolated PBMCs, or DNA extracted from either sample type. Trimming takes 6 bases from V and 5 bases from J, and the germline ends sit 14 bases apart. From the germline V gene (reference sequence), CDR1 is MNHNY and CDR2 is SVGAGI. The CDR3 runs 14 amino acids, cysteine and phenylalanine included. Just the 42-base CDR3 DNA is kept, in frame starting at base 1.

The chain is made from TRBV6-6 and TRBJ1-5; the D region possibly corresponds to TRBD1 (6 bases align). This TCR was sampled from a woman in her forties or fifties with COVID-19, enrolled during active disease. Input material: peripheral blood. The nucleotide sequence is TGTGCCAGCAGCCGCAGACAGGCCGATCAGCCCCAGCATTTT. Its protein is CASSRRQADQPQHF.